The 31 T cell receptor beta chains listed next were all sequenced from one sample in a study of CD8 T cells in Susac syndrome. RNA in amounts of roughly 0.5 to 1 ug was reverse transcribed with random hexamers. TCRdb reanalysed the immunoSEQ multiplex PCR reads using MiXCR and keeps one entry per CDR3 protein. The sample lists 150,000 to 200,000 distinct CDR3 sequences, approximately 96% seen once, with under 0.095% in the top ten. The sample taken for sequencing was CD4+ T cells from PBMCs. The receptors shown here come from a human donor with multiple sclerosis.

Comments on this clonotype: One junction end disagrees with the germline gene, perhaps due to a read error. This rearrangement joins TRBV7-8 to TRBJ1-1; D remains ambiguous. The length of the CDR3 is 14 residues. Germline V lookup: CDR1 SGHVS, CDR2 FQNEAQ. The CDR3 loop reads CASSAATQNPEAFF. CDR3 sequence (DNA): TGTGCCAGCAGCGCCGCGACCCAGAACCCTGAAGCTTTCTTT. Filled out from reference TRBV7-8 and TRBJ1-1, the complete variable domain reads GAGVSQSPRYKVAKRGQDVALRCDPISGHVSLFWYQQALGQGPEFLTYFQNEAQLDKSGLPSDRFFAERPEGSVSTLKIQRTQQEDSAVYLCASSAATQNPEAFFGQGTRLTVV.

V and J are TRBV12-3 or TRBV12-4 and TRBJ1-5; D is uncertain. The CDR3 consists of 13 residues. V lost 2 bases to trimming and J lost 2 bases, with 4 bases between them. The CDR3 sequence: CASSLQGNQPQHF. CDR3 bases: TGTGCCAGCAGTTTACAGGGCAATCAGCCCCAGCATTTT.

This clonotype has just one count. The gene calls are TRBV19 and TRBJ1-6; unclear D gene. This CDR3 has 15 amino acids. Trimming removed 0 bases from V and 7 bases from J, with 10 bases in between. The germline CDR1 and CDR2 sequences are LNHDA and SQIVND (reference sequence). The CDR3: CASSIEASANSPLHF. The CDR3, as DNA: TGTGCCAGTAGTATAGAAGCCAGCGCCAATTCACCCCTCCACTTT.

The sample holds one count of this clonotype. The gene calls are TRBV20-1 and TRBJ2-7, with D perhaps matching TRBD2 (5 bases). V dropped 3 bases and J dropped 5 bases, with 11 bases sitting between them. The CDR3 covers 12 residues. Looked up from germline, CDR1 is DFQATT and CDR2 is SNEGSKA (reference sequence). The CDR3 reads CSASSGLNEQYF. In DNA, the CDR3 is TGCAGTGCTAGCAGCGGTCTTAACGAGCAGTACTTC.

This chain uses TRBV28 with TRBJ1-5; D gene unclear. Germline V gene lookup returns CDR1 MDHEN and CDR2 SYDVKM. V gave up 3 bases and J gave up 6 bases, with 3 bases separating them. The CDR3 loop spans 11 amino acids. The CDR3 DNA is TGTGCCAGCAGTTTCGCTCAGCCCCAGCATTTT. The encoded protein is CASSFAQPQHF.

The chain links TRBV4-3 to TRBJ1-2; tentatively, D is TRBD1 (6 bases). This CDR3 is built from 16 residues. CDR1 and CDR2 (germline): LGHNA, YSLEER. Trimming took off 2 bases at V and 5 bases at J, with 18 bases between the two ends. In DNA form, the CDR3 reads TGCGCCAGCAGCCAATGGACCGGGACATCGCTTTATGGCTACACCTTC. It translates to CASSQWTGTSLYGYTF.

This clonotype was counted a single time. In DNA, the CDR3 is TGTGCCAGCACCTGGGACCGCGTGGGAAAACTGTTTTTT. It yields the protein CASTWDRVGKLFF. The chain links TRBV28 to TRBJ1-4; D is possibly TRBD1 (5 bases). CDR3 size: 13 residues. V lost 7 bases to trimming and J lost 10 bases, with 16 bases between them. Per germline, CDR1 MDHEN and CDR2 SYDVKM. Filled out from reference TRBV28 and TRBJ1-4, the complete variable domain reads DVKVTQSSRYLVKRTGEKVFLECVQDMDHENMFWYRQDPGLGLRLIYFSYDVKMKEKGDIPEGYSVSREKKERFSLILESASTNQTSMYLCASTWDRVGKLFFGSGTQLSVL.

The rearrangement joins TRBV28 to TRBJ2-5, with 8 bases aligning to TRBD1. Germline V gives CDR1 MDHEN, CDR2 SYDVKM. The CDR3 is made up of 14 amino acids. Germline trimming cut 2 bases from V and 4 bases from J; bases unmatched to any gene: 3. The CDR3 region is CASSLAGTGETQYF. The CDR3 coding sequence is TGTGCCAGCAGTTTAGCCGGGACAGGAGAGACCCAGTACTTC.

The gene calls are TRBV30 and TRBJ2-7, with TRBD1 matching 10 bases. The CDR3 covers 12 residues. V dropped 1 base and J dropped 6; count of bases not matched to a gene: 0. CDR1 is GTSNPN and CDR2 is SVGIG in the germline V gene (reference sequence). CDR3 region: CAWSGTGGEQYF. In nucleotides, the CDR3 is TGTGCCTGGAGTGGGACAGGGGGCGAGCAGTACTTC. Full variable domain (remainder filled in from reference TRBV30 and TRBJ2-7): SQTIHQWPATLVQPVGSPLSLECTVEGTSNPNLYWYRQAAGRGLQLLFYSVGIGQISSEVPQNLSASRPQDRQFILSSKKLLLSDSGFYLCAWSGTGGEQYFGPGTRLTVT.

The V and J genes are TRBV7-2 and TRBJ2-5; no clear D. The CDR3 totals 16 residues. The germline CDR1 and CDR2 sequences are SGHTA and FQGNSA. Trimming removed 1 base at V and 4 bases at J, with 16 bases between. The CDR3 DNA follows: TGTGCCAGCAGCTTAGGTTCAGCTGCCTCGGGAGAGACCCAGTACTTC. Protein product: CASSLGSAASGETQYF.

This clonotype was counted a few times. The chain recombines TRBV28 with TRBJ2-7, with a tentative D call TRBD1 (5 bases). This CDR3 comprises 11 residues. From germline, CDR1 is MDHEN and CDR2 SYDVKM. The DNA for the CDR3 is TGTACATCAGGGTCCGCCTACGAGCAGTACTTC. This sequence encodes CTSGSAYEQYF.

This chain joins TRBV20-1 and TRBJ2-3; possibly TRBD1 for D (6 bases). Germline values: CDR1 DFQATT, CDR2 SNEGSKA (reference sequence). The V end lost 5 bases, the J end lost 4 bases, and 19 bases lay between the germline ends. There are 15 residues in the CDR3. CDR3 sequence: CSAHQGAGVSDTQYF. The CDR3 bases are TGCAGTGCTCACCAGGGCGCAGGGGTGTCAGATACGCAGTATTTT.

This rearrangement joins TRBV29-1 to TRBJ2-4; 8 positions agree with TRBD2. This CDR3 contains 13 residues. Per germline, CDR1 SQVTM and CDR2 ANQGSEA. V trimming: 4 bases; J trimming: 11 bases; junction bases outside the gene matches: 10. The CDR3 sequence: CSVAGRGGSVQYF. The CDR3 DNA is TGCAGCGTTGCCGGTCGGGGGGGTTCAGTTCAGTACTTC.

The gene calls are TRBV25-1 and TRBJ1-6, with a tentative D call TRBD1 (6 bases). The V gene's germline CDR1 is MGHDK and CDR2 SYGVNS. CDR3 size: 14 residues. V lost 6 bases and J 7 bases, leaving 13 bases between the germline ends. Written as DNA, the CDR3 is TGTGCCAGCAGCTCTCAGGGGCGAAATTCACCCCTCCACTTT. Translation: CASSSQGRNSPLHF.

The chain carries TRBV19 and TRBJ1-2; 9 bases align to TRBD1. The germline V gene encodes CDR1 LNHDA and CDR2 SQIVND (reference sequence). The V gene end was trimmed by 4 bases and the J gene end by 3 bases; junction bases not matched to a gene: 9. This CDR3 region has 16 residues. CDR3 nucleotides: TGTGCCAGTAGTACCGCTTGGGACAGGGTTCACTATGGCTACACCTTC. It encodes CASSTAWDRVHYGYTF.

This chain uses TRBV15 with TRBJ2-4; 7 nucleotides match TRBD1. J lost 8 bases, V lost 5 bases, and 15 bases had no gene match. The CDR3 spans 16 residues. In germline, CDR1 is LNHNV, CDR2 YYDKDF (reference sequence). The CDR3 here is CATSGRQGLGADIQYF. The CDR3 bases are TGTGCCACCAGCGGCCGACAGGGCTTAGGGGCGGACATTCAGTACTTC.

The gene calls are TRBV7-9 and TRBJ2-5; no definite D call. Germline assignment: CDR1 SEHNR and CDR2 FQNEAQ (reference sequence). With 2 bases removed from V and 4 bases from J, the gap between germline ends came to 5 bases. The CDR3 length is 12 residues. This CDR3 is CASSLISETQYF. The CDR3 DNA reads TGTGCCAGCAGCTTAATTTCAGAGACCCAGTACTTC.

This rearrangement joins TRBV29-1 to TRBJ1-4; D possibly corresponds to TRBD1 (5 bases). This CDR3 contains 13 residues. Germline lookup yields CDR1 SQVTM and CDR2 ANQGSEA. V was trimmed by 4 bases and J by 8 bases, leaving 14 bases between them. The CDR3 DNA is TGCAGCGTTGTGGCATCAGGGACGGAAAAACTGTTTTTT. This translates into CSVVASGTEKLFF. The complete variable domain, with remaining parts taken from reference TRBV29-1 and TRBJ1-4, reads SAVISQKPSRDICQRGTSLTIQCQVDSQVTMMFWYRQQPGQSLTLIATANQGSEATYESGFVIDKFPISRPNLTFSTLTVSNMSPEDSSIYLCSVVASGTEKLFFGSGTQLSVL.

CDR3: CAWSGFGNTEAFF. CDR3 DNA: TGTGCCTGGAGCGGATTTGGGAACACTGAAGCTTTCTTT. The chain uses TRBV30 and TRBJ1-1; no reliable D call. V was clipped by 3 bases and J by 1 base, with 9 bases between them. Germline V gene lookup returns CDR1 GTSNPN and CDR2 SVGIG (reference sequence). The CDR3 length is 13 residues.

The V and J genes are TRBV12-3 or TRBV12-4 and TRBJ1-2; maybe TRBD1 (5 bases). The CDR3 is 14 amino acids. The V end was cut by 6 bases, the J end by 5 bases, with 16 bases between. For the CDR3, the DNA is TGTGCCAGCAGACCCGGGACGGGGAGGTATGGCTACACCTTC. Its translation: CASRPGTGRYGYTF.

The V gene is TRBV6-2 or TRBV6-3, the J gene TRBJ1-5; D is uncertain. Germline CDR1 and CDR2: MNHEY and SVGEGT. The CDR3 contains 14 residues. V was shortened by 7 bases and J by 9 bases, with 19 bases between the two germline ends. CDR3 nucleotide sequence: TGTGCCAGCAAACGTATACCGAACGGCGGGCCCCAGCATTTT. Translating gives CASKRIPNGGPQHF.

The CDR3 is CASNRALNTEAFF. The CDR3 nucleotides are TGTGCCAGTAACAGGGCATTGAACACTGAAGCTTTCTTT. V gene TRBV2 combines with J gene TRBJ1-1, with TRBD1 as a possible D gene (6 bases). The CDR3 covers 13 residues. V lost 9 bases and J 0 bases, leaving 11 bases between the germline ends. CDR1 and CDR2 (germline): SNHLY, FYNNEI.

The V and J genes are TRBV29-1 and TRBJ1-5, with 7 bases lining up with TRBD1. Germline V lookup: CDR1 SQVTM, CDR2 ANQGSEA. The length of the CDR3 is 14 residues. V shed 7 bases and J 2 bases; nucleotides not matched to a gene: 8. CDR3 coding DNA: TGCAGCGCTAGTGATACAGGGGGCAATCAGCCCCAGCATTTT. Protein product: CSASDTGGNQPQHF.

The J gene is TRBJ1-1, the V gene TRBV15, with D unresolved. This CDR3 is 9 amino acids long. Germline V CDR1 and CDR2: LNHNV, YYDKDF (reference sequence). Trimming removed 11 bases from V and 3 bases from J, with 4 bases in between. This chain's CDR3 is CAPDTEAFF. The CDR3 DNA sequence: TGTGCCCCCGACACTGAAGCTTTCTTT.

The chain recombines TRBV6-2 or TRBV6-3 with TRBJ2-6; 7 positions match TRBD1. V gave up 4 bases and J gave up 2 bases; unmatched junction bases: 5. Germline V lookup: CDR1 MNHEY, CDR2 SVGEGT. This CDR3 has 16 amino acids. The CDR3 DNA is TGTGCCAGCAGTTTTCCCGGGACAGCTGGGGCCAACGTCCTGACTTTC. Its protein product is CASSFPGTAGANVLTF.

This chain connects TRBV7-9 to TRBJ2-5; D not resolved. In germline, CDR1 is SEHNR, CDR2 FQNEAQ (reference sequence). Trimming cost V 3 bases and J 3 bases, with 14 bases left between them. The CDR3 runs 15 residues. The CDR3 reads CASSLAGQPEETQYF. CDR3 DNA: TGTGCCAGCAGCTTGGCCGGGCAGCCCGAAGAGACCCAGTACTTC.

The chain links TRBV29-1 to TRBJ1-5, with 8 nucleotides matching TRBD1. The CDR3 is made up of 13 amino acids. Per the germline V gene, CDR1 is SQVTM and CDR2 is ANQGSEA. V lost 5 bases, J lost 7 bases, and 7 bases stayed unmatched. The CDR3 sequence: CSVPGGVGQPQHF. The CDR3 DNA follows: TGCAGCGTTCCAGGGGGCGTGGGGCAGCCCCAGCATTTT.

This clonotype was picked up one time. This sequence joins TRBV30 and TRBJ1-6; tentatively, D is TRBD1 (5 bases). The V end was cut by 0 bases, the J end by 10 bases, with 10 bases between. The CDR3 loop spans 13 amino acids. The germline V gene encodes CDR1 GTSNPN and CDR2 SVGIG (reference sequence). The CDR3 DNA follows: TGTGCCTGGAGTGTACAGGCAGGGTCACCCCTCCACTTT. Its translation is CAWSVQAGSPLHF.

As DNA, the CDR3 is TGCAGTGCTAGGGAACCGGGACTAGCGTACTACGAGCAGTACTTC. Translating gives CSAREPGLAYYEQYF. The chain recombines TRBV20-1 with TRBJ2-7; 10 bases match TRBD2. V was clipped by 3 bases and J by 3 bases; unmatched bases: 8. The CDR3 length is 15 residues. Germline V gene lookup returns CDR1 DFQATT and CDR2 SNEGSKA (reference sequence).

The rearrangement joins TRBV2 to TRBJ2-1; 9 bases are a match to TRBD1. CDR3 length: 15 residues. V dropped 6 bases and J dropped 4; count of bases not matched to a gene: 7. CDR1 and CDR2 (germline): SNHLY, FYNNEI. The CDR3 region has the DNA TGTGCCAGCAGGAGACAGGGGGTCCGGTACAATGAGCAGTTCTTC. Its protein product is CASRRQGVRYNEQFF.

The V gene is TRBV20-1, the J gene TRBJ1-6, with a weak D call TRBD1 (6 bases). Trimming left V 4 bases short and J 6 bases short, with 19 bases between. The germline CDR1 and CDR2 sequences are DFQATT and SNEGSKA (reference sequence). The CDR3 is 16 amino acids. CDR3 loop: CSAIPNIGTFNSPLHF. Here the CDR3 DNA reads TGCAGTGCTATACCAAACATCGGGACATTTAATTCACCCCTCCACTTT.